The rows below give T cell receptor beta chains drawn from one sample of a study of blood T cell repertoires in COVID-19. Assay: immunoSEQ multiplex PCR; the TCRdb copy retains only in-frame clones and omits some. The table lists a few hundred thousand clones, approximately 81% of them singletons. The sample consisted of peripheral blood. The source of these receptors is a woman aged 18-29 years with acute or convalescent COVID-19. Both conserved end residues are part of each CDR3. D genes are given only for firm matches. Clone size, where shown, is once, few, many, or a class for clones that have expanded.

j_call cdr3_length v_call clone_size d_call cdr3_nt cdr3_aa
TRBJ2-6 15 TRBV30 . . TGTGCCTGGAATCCCCCAGGGATTGCGGCCAACGTCCTGACTTTC CAWNPPGIAANVLTF
TRBJ1-2 15 TRBV19 . TRBD1 TGTGCCAGTAGTGGGGCAAGACAGGGAAACTATGGCTACACCTTC CASSGARQGNYGYTF
TRBJ1-3 14 TRBV3-1/TRBV3-2 . . TGTGCCAGCAGCCAAAGCACAGACCGAAACACCATATATTTT CASSQSTDRNTIYF
TRBJ2-1 16 TRBV13 . TRBD2 TGTGCCAGCAGCCACCCCCCCGGGACTAAGTACAATGAGCAGTTCTTC CASSHPPGTKYNEQFF
TRBJ2-7 14 TRBV2 . TRBD1 TGTGCCAGCAGTGGGGTACAGGGGGCCTACGAGCAGTACTTC CASSGVQGAYEQYF
TRBJ1-1 15 TRBV5-1 . . TGCGCCAGCAGCTTGGTTGGGGGAGGGAGGACTGAAGCTTTCTTT CASSLVGGGRTEAFF
TRBJ2-5 13 TRBV7-3 once . TGTGCCAGCAGCCGCGGACAGCAAGAGACCCAGTACTTC CASSRGQQETQYF
TRBJ1-3 14 TRBV29-1 . . TGCAGCGTTGCCCCCAGGGCTGTAGGAAACACCATATATTTT CSVAPRAVGNTIYF
TRBJ1-5 14 TRBV7-2 . TRBD1 TGTGCCAGCAGCCCTGGGACAGGGAATCAGCCCCAGCATTTT CASSPGTGNQPQHF
TRBJ2-1 16 TRBV7-6 . TRBD1 TGTGCCAGCAGCCCCCGGACAGGCCAAGCCACCAATGAGCAGTTCTTC CASSPRTGQATNEQFF
TRBJ2-7 15 TRBV5-4 . TRBD1 TGTGCCAGCAGCTTGAAGTCAACAGGGGCCTACGAGCAGTACTTC CASSLKSTGAYEQYF
TRBJ2-5 21 TRBV29-1 once TRBD1 TGCAGCGTTGAAGCCCCCTGGGCAGGGGGCGCCTTGATGAGGCCCCAAGAGACCCAGTACTTC CSVEAPWAGGALMRPQETQYF
TRBJ2-6 17 TRBV27 . . TGTGCCAGCAGTAAAGGACAGCCCAACTCTGGGGCCAACGTCCTGACTTTC CASSKGQPNSGANVLTF
TRBJ1-1 19 TRBV27 . TRBD1 TGTGCCAGCAGTTTATTTTTCCCCCGGACAGGGGGAGATGACACTGAAGCTTTCTTT CASSLFFPRTGGDDTEAFF
TRBJ2-7 17 TRBV4-1 . TRBD2 TGCGCCAGCAGCCCAGGGGTAGGACTAGCGGCCTCCTACGAGCAGTACTTC CASSPGVGLAASYEQYF
TRBJ2-3 14 TRBV9 . TRBD2 TGTGCCAGTTCTAGCGGGGGGGCCACAGATACGCAGTATTTT CASSSGGATDTQYF
TRBJ2-1 12 TRBV3-1/TRBV3-2 . . TGTGCCAGCAGCCAAGCGGGGTCGTCTAATTTCTTC CASSQAGSSNFF
TRBJ2-7 14 TRBV29-1 . TRBD2 TGCAGCGTCGAGGAGACTAGCGGGGATGACGAGCAGTACTTC CSVEETSGDDEQYF
TRBJ1-6 14 TRBV4-1 . . TGCGCCAGCAGCCAACAGGGATATAATTCACCCCTCCACTTT CASSQQGYNSPLHF
TRBJ1-2 15 TRBV6-5 . . TGTGCCAGCAGTTACGCGGGCAAGGGTAGCTATGGCTACACCTTC CASSYAGKGSYGYTF
TRBJ1-2 13 TRBV12-3/TRBV12-4 . . TGTGCCAGCACTTCTAATCAGGGCGAAGGCTACACCTTC CASTSNQGEGYTF
TRBJ2-7 15 TRBV28 . TRBD1 TGTGCCAGCAGTTTCACCGGGACAGGGGGTTCTGAGCAGTACTTC CASSFTGTGGSEQYF
TRBJ2-7 18 TRBV5-1 . TRBD1 TGCGCCAGCAGCTTTAAGGTACGGGACAGACGTAGCTCCTACGAGCAGTACTTC CASSFKVRDRRSSYEQYF
TRBJ2-1 17 TRBV27 . TRBD2 TGTGCCAGCAGTTACGGGGACTACCAAAGCTCCTACAATGAGCAGTTCTTC CASSYGDYQSSYNEQFF
TRBJ1-2 16 TRBV6-6 once . TGTGCCAGCAGTTACTCGGGGGACACCAGTCTCTATGGCTACACCTTC CASSYSGDTSLYGYTF
TRBJ2-7 11 TRBV6-6 . TRBD1 TGTGCCAGCGGACAGGTCGGCGAGCAGTACTTC CASGQVGEQYF
TRBJ1-5 14 TRBV30 . . TGTGCCTGGAGTCGGGGGGAAACATATCAGCCCCAGCATTTT CAWSRGETYQPQHF
TRBJ2-3 15 TRBV11-2 . . TGTGCCAGCAGCTTGGCGACACCTAGCACAGATACGCAGTATTTT CASSLATPSTDTQYF
TRBJ2-2 14 TRBV5-4 . . TGTGCCAGCAGCTTGGTTCGGGGAGTCGGGGAGCTGTTTTTT CASSLVRGVGELFF
TRBJ2-2 13 TRBV7-8 . . TGTGCCAGCAGCATTCGACAGACTGGGGAGCTGTTTTTT CASSIRQTGELFF
TRBJ2-2 17 TRBV24-1 . TRBD1 TGTGCCACCATAAAGGGGGCCCAAAACGAAATCACCGGGGAGCTGTTTTTT CATIKGAQNEITGELFF
TRBJ2-2 17 TRBV19 . TRBD2 TGTGCCAGTACCTTGACTAGCGGTAGAGGAGGGACCGGGGAGCTGTTTTTT CASTLTSGRGGTGELFF
TRBJ1-5 17 TRBV29-1 many TRBD1 TGCAGCGTTCCTCGACAGGGGGTTTTTGTGATTAATCAGCCCCAGCATTTT CSVPRQGVFVINQPQHF
TRBJ2-1 18 TRBV9 . TRBD2 TGTGCCAGCAGCGCCGGGAGGGAGGCAGCGGGGGACTACAATGAGCAGTTCTTC CASSAGREAAGDYNEQFF
TRBJ1-5 14 TRBV28 . TRBD1 TGTGCCAGCAGGGAAGACAGGGGGAATCAGCCCCAGCATTTT CASREDRGNQPQHF
TRBJ1-1 14 TRBV5-1 . . TGCGCCAGCAGCGGGGGACTTTCGAACACTGAAGCTTTCTTT CASSGGLSNTEAFF
TRBJ2-3 13 TRBV7-2 . . TGTGCCAGCAGCCGGGACTTCACAGATACGCAGTATTTT CASSRDFTDTQYF
TRBJ2-3 14 TRBV18 . . TGTGCCAGCTCACCACAGGGGTTTGGAGATACGCAGTATTTT CASSPQGFGDTQYF
TRBJ2-5 13 TRBV12-5 . . TGTGCTAGTGGTTTGGCACCAGGGGAGTCCCAGTACTTC CASGLAPGESQYF
TRBJ1-5 14 TRBV6-4 . . TGTGCCAGCAGTGACCAGTTGGGGCTCGAGCCCCAGCATTTT CASSDQLGLEPQHF
TRBJ1-1 17 TRBV21-1 once . TGTGCCAGCAGAAGGACTCCCGTCAAGGGAGTAGACACTGAAGCTTTCTTT CASRRTPVKGVDTEAFF
TRBJ2-1 15 TRBV6-4 few . TGTGCCAGCAGTGACGTGGTACAGGAATACAATGAGCAGTTCTTC CASSDVVQEYNEQFF
TRBJ2-5 19 TRBV11-2 once TRBD2 TGTGCCAGCAGCTTGGGCGGCGGGGGGGCAGATACGTACCAAGAGACCCAGTACTTC CASSLGGGGADTYQETQYF
TRBJ2-3 15 TRBV1 . . TGCACCAGCATCTTCCATAGCGGGGTCACAGATACGCAGTATTTT CTSIFHSGVTDTQYF
TRBJ2-2 13 TRBV5-1 . . TGCGCCAGCAGCTACACAGGGTTAGGGGAGCTGTTTTTT CASSYTGLGELFF
TRBJ2-3 15 TRBV7-9 . . TGTGCCAGCAGCCCTGGGGCTAGTCCCCCAGATACGCAGTATTTT CASSPGASPPDTQYF
TRBJ1-5 13 TRBV2 . TRBD1 TGTGCCAGCAGCCCAGGGGGCTCTCAGCCCCAGCATTTT CASSPGGSQPQHF